This T cell receptor (beta chain) was documented in a study of CD8 T cells in Susac syndrome (dated by TCRdb to the late 2010s). General notes on the study: Among the sequenced Susac syndrome patients, more than 5 had clinically active disease and roughly 8 were in clinical remission. At the time of blood withdrawal, Susac syndrome patients were either therapy-naive, taking corticosteroids (with some also receiving IVIg), or on IVIg alone. Repertoire sequencing was used to test whether CD8+ T cell activation and differentiation in Susac syndrome was antigen driven. CD8+ T cell repertoire clonality was compared between over 9 healthy donors, some 14 Susac syndrome patients and around 15 multiple sclerosis patients.

Worth noting for this clonotype: This receptor's antigen is unknown. Per-base qualities were not stored, and no clone one base away is much larger.

Reading from cysteine to phenylalanine, the CDR3 counts 18 amino acids. Only CDR3 DNA remains: 54 bases, in frame from the first base. Compared with germline, V lacks 7 bases and J lacks 0 bases; bases without a gene match: 10. Sequences MNHEY (CDR1) and SMNVEV (CDR2) are obtained from the germline V gene (reference sequence). Study-wide conclusions, independent of this receptor: Clonal expansion was seen in Susac syndrome CD8+ repertoires, peaking in CD8+ TEMRA cells and being greater in clinically active patients than in remitting ones. The study acknowledged that relatively few individuals were included in the TCR sequencing and HLA analysis. Over 15 Susac-specific public clones were identified in the total CD8+ repertoire, and about 5 Susac-specific public clones were identified in the CD8+ TEMRA repertoire.

High-throughput TCR beta sequencing profiled peripheral blood CD8+ and CD4+ T cells from healthy donors, Susac syndrome patients and multiple sclerosis patients. The Susac syndrome patients fulfilled recently defined diagnostic criteria for definite or probable disease. Bulk CD8+ and CD4+ T cells were purified by magnetic negative isolation, while CD8+ TEMRA cells were enriched using FACS. Blood was collected in EDTA tubes and processed within 24 hours, with PBMCs isolated through density gradient centrifugation. PBMCs intended for TCR sequencing were cryopreserved in liquid nitrogen and thawed later in a water bath at 37 degrees C. Purity of sorted or isolated CD4+, CD8+ and CD8+ TEMRA cells was at least 90%. RNA was extracted using the RNeasy kit, and about 0.45 to 1 microgram was reverse transcribed with random hexamers. The immunoSEQ multiplex PCR assay, covering 54 Vbeta and 13 Jbeta segments, was used to amplify TCR beta CDR3 regions. PCR amplification bias was corrected by using a synthetic template baseline for primer optimization and computational correction. In the authors' own workflow: Reads were annotated to V, D and J genes according to IMGT and were analyzed with immunoSEQ Analyzer, with only productive sequences retained. Clonality was computed as one minus Shannon entropy normalized by log2 of the number of productive unique sequences. For each patient and control, public and private clones were evaluated within the 100 most prevalent clones. A clone was defined as Susac-specific if it was absent from the healthy and MS cohorts, from over a thousand published viral clones and from other ImmuneACCESS disease sequences. TCRdb trimmed the raw reads at Q25, called clones with MiXCR and kept productive beta chains. Rows matching on CDR3 protein sequence are summarized as one entry with the most common DNA and genes. The V and J calls were determined by TCRdb, not by the authors. The sample table contains fewer than 85,000 distinct CDR3 sequences; only one count was recorded for approximately 95% of them. The ten largest make up about 0.45% of the sample.

This TCR derives from a human donor with Susac syndrome. Sequencing was done on a sample of CD8+ T cells from PBMCs. The chain is made from TRBV27 and TRBJ2-3, with 13 central nucleotides matching TRBD2. In nucleotides, the sequence is TGTGCCAGCAACCAAGGACTAGCGGGAGATGCTAGCACAGATACGCAGTATTTT. This is translated as CASNQGLAGDASTDTQYF.